This T cell receptor (beta chain) came from a study of response to subunit inactivated influenza vaccine. TCRdb called the RT-PCR reads again in MiXCR, with one record for every CDR3 protein. The sample gives 550,000 to 600,000 distinct CDR3 sequences, about 11% of which show up once; about 10% is in the top ten. This clonotype was recorded a few times. Its antigen is as yet unknown. The CDR3 runs 16 residues. Germline lookup yields CDR1 SGDLS and CDR2 YYNGEE. Unmatched junction bases numbered 11, after V lost 4 bases and J lost 7 bases. Study-wide points: Authors suggested that a seasonal influenza vaccination recruits few new T cells each time.

This sample comprised PBMCs from blood, obtained on the day of vaccination. The clonotype comes from a man aged 45 to 65 who received an inactivated influenza vaccine. This chain uses TRBV9 with TRBJ2-3, with TRBD2 matching over 11 bases. DNA for the CDR3: TGTGCCAGCAGCACGCTAACTAGCGGGAGTTTGAATACGCAGTATTTT. Translation gives CASSTLTSGSLNTQYF.